The next 10 T cell receptor beta chains were all read from a single sample in a study of immune characteristics of hereditary and idiopathic chronic pancreatitis. Assay: immunoSEQ multiplex PCR; the TCRdb copy retains only in-frame clones and omits some. The table records roughly 13,000 clones, 70% to 75% of them present only once. Patients having total pancreatectomy with islet autotransplantation provided the chronic pancreatitis pancreas tissue. Sequenced input: pancreas tissue with hereditary chronic pancreatitis. The receptors were sampled from a human donor with chronic pancreatitis.

The chain recombines TRBV12-3 or TRBV12-4 with TRBJ1-1; D is uncertain. This CDR3 spans 11 amino acids. The V gene lost 8 bases and the J gene lost 9 bases, with 13 bases spanning the gap. CDR3: CASSEFEKAFF. Written as DNA, the CDR3 is TGTGCCAGCTCCGAGTTCGAGAAAGCTTTCTTT.

This chain joins TRBV6-4 and TRBJ2-3; 8 nucleotides agree with TRBD2. V shed 3 bases, J shed 4 bases, and the junction held 3 bases outside the gene matches. CDR3 length: 14 residues. Germline CDR1 reads MRHNA; CDR2 reads SNTAGT. CDR3 nucleotide sequence: TGTGCCAGCAGTGAGACTAGCGACGCAGATACGCAGTATTTT. Its protein is CASSETSDADTQYF.

This sequence joins TRBV28 and TRBJ2-7; 7 positions agree with TRBD2. There are 15 residues in the CDR3. CDR1 MDHEN and CDR2 SYDVKM come from the germline V gene. V was pared by 5 bases and J by 6 bases, with 13 bases of the junction left unmatched. The CDR3 here is CASSSQGAGVLEQYF. The CDR3 nucleotides read TGTGCCAGCAGTAGCCAAGGGGCGGGAGTTCTCGAGCAGTACTTC.

V is TRBV5-1 and J is TRBJ2-7; 8 bases align to TRBD1. V dropped 0 bases and J dropped 0; count of bases not matched to a gene: 5. The V gene's germline CDR1 is SGHRS and CDR2 YFSETQ. This CDR3 has 16 amino acids. In DNA, the CDR3 is TGCGCCAGCAGCTTGGGACAGGGGCCCAGCTCCTACGAGCAGTACTTC. It codes for CASSLGQGPSSYEQYF.

This chain connects TRBV9 to TRBJ2-7; no definite D call. Germline values: CDR1 SGDLS, CDR2 YYNGEE. The CDR3 totals 15 residues. V gave up 0 bases and J gave up 2 bases, with 12 bases separating them. The CDR3 sequence is CASSVDRGGPYEQYF. In DNA, the CDR3 is TGTGCCAGCAGCGTAGATCGTGGCGGCCCCTACGAGCAGTACTTC.

CDR3 in amino acids: CASSRSGGEQYF. CDR3 nucleotides: TGTGCCAGCAGCCGATCAGGGGGAGAGCAGTACTTC. J is TRBJ2-7 and V is TRBV12-3 or TRBV12-4; 7 bases fit TRBD1. V gave up 6 bases and J gave up 7 bases; unmatched junction bases: 6. The CDR3 length is 12 residues.

The V gene is TRBV28, the J gene TRBJ2-7; possibly TRBD1 for D (5 bases). V dropped 8 bases and J dropped 3 bases, with 11 bases sitting between them. Per the germline V gene, CDR1 is MDHEN and CDR2 is SYDVKM. CDR3 length: 12 amino acids. This CDR3 is CASQLGVYEQYF. CDR3 coding DNA: TGTGCCAGCCAGCTAGGGGTCTACGAGCAGTACTTC.

The chain combines TRBV7-8 with TRBJ2-7; D gene ambiguous. Looked up from germline, CDR1 is SGHVS and CDR2 is FQNEAQ. This CDR3 is 16 amino acids long. V lost 3 bases to trimming and J lost 2 bases, with 17 bases between them. CDR3 DNA: TGTGCCAGCAGCTTGTTCGGGTCCCTCGCCGCCTACGAGCAGTACTTC. This encodes CASSLFGSLAAYEQYF.

The chain uses TRBV19 and TRBJ1-2; possible D gene TRBD1, 5 bases. From germline, CDR1 is LNHDA and CDR2 SQIVND (reference sequence). V lost 5 bases and J lost 4, with 20 bases in between. The CDR3 contains 16 residues. The CDR3 sequence is CASSLNPPDTGYGYTF. In nucleotides, the CDR3 is TGTGCCAGTAGTCTTAACCCACCGGACACGGGCTATGGCTACACCTTC.

This clone was found a few times. The chain recombines TRBV2 with TRBJ1-5; D is unresolved. V lost 4 bases and J lost 7, with 14 bases in between. The CDR3 has 14 residues. Per the germline V gene, CDR1 is SNHLY and CDR2 is FYNNEI. The DNA for the CDR3 is TGTGCCAGCAGTGTCTCGGAGAGCAGACAGCCCCAGCATTTT. Residues: CASSVSESRQPQHF.